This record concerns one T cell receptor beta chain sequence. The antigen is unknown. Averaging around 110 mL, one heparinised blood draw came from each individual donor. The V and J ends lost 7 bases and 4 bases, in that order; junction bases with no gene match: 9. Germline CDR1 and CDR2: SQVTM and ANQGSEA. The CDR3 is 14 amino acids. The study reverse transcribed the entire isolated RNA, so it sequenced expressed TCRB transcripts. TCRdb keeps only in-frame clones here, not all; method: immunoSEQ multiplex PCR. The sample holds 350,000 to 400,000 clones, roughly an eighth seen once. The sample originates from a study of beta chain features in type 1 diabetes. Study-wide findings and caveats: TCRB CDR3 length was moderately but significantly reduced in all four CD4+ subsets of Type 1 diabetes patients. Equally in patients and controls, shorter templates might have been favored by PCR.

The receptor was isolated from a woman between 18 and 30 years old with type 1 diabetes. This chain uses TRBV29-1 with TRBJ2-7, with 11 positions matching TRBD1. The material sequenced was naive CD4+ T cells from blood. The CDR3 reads CSAVSGTGGYEQYF. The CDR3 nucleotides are TGCAGCGCGGTTTCCGGGACAGGGGGGTACGAGCAGTACTTC.